One and the same sample provided the 9 T cell receptor beta chains below, sequenced in a study of blood T cells in healthy people across ages. Using a J-beta primer mix together with a sample-barcoded 5' primer, a second PCR was run for roughly 7 to 12 cycles. One entry per CDR3 protein results from TCRdb running MiXCR on the 5' RACE reads. Of 720,000 or so distinct CDR3 sequences in the sample, roughly 41% were seen once. Sequenced: blood. All receptors derive from a man older than 75 in good health.

Remarks on this clonotype: At one end the junction does not follow the germline gene, possibly because of a read error. The gene calls are TRBV11-3 and TRBJ2-1, with a possible D match to TRBD2 (6 bases). Germline V gives CDR1 SGHNT, CDR2 YENEEA. This CDR3 is 16 amino acids long. As DNA, the CDR3 is TGTGCCGGCAGCTCTAGTGGACTAAGCTCCTACAATGAGCAGTTCTTC. Amino acids: CAGSSSGLSSYNEQFF.

Remarks on this clonotype: Possible read error: a much larger clone is one base away. The chain links TRBV14 to TRBJ1-6; D might be TRBD1 (5 bases). From germline, CDR1 is SGHDN and CDR2 FVKESK. This CDR3 has 16 residues. This CDR3 is CASSQVSGRGGSPPHF. The DNA for the CDR3 is TGTGCCAGCAGCCAAGTAAGTGGTCGGGGCGGATCACCCCCCCACTTT.

The chain carries TRBV9 and TRBJ1-1; D uncertain. This CDR3 is 15 amino acids long. V lost 0 bases to trimming and J lost 4 bases, with 13 bases between them. The germline V gene has CDR1 SGDLS and CDR2 YYNGEE. CDR3 bases: TGTGCCAGCAGCGTAGTCCCAGAGCTGAGCACTGAAGCTTTCTTT. It codes for CASSVVPELSTEAFF.

This clonotype was recorded a few times. The V call is TRBV20-1, the J call TRBJ2-7; TRBD2 matches 11 bases. V lost 6 bases to trimming and J lost 4 bases; unmatched junction nucleotides: 8. Per germline, CDR1 DFQATT and CDR2 SNEGSKA (reference sequence). This CDR3 region has 14 residues. The CDR3 sequence: CSARNLAGGYEQYF. For the CDR3, the DNA is TGCAGTGCACGGAATTTAGCGGGAGGGTACGAGCAGTACTTC.

This clonotype was recorded many times. V is TRBV6-1 and J is TRBJ2-3; D possibly uses TRBD1 or TRBD2 (6 bases each). The CDR3 is 15 residues long. Trimming stripped 6 bases from V and 2 bases from J, with 15 bases between. Germline CDR1 is MNHNS and CDR2 is SASEGT. CDR3 residues: CASSPWRGSTDTQYF. Written as DNA, the CDR3 is TGTGCCAGCAGCCCCTGGAGGGGGTCCACAGATACGCAGTATTTT.

The J gene is TRBJ2-6, the V gene TRBV20-1, with 7 bases that match TRBD2. The CDR3 is 17 residues long. Per germline, CDR1 DFQATT and CDR2 SNEGSKA (reference sequence). The trim removed 6 bases at V and 0 bases at J, leaving 11 bases unmatched. CDR3 DNA: TGCAGTGCCAGAAGGCCTAGCGGAAGCTCTGGGGCCAACGTCCTGACTTTC. Protein sequence: CSARRPSGSSGANVLTF.

This clonotype was recorded a few times. The V and J genes are TRBV6-2 or TRBV6-3 and TRBJ1-1; D remains unclear. V lost 3 bases and J 2 bases, leaving 7 bases between the germline ends. The CDR3 is made up of 13 amino acids. Germline-derived CDR1 and CDR2 are MNHEY and SVGEGT. CDR3 DNA: TGTGCCAGCAGTTATCTGGGAAACACTGAAGCTTTCTTT. It yields the protein CASSYLGNTEAFF.

The rearrangement joins TRBV29-1 to TRBJ2-7; 9 bases line up with TRBD2. CDR1 and CDR2 from the germline V gene are SQVTM and ANQGSEA. The junction had 13 bases not matched to a gene; V was cut back by 3 bases and J by 7 bases. The CDR3 spans 15 residues. The CDR3 DNA is TGCAGCGTTGATGCCTGGCGGGAGGGCCGAGATGAGCAGTACTTC. It is translated as CSVDAWREGRDEQYF.

The CDR3 bases are TGTGCCAGCAGTTACTCGGTAAGGACATGCGAGCAGTACTTC. Its translation: CASSYSVRTCEQYF. J is TRBJ2-7 and V is TRBV6-2 or TRBV6-3; maybe TRBD1 (5 bases). The germline CDR1 and CDR2 sequences are MNHEY and SVGEGT. This CDR3 contains 14 residues. V lost 0 bases and J lost 6, with 12 bases in between.